This entry is about one T cell receptor (beta chain). Its antigen is unknown. This table comes from immunoSEQ multiplex PCR, and its TCRdb copy is limited to in-frame clones, with some not included. The repertoire consists of 90,000 to 150,000 clones, with about nine tenths occurring once and the leading ten covering 2% to 3%. This sample is drawn from a study of T cell responses to AZD1222 COVID-19 vaccine. Overall study findings and caveats: Nearly half of unique spike-specific TCRs reportedly avoided B.1.351 and B.1.1.7 mutated regions. The study found Spike-specific TCR breadth and depth rose after two AZD1222 doses. Mostly white British, mostly female donors; authors suggested clonal diversity may be underestimated. The repertoires were collected only after the peak T cell response.

The CDR3 is 15 residues long. V lost 6 bases to trimming and J lost 3 bases; unmatched junction nucleotides: 7. Germline V gene sequence: CDR1 MNHEY, CDR2 SVGAGI. This receptor was identified in an adult who received the AZD1222 COVID-19 vaccine. The material sequenced was peripheral blood, taken 28 days after the second AZD1222 dose. V usage is TRBV6-5 and J usage is TRBJ1-1; 10 bases map to TRBD1. The chain's CDR3 is CASSRPGQGYTEAFF. The CDR3 DNA sequence: TGTGCCAGCAGCCGACCGGGACAGGGGTACACTGAAGCTTTCTTT.